The 22 T cell receptor beta chains below were found in one sample sequenced in a study of T cells in localized non-small cell lung cancer. Profiled with immunoSEQ multiplex PCR; TCRdb holds only in-frame clones, not every one. The sample lists around 9,800 clones; less than 55% were seen once. The material sequenced was lymph node tissue, taken before any cancer treatment. The receptors shown here come from a woman between 35 and 70 years old with stage I lung adenocarcinoma.

This sequence joins TRBV11-3 and TRBJ1-5, with TRBD1 matching 7 bases. With V trimmed by 6 bases and J by 3 bases, 8 bases remained unmatched. CDR1 and CDR2 from the germline V gene are SGHNT and YENEEA. The CDR3 consists of 15 residues. The CDR3 is CASSLGTENNQPQHF. CDR3 nucleotides: TGTGCCAGCAGTCTAGGGACAGAAAACAATCAGCCCCAGCATTTT.

There are a few counts of this clone. DNA of the CDR3: TGTGCCAGCAGTGCCCGGACAGGGGCTTTCTCTGGGGCCAACGTCCTGACTTTC. This gives the protein CASSARTGAFSGANVLTF. This chain connects TRBV9 to TRBJ2-6; 9 bases are a match to TRBD1. The CDR3 has 18 residues. Germline CDR1 SGDLS, CDR2 YYNGEE. V was clipped by 5 bases and J by 0 bases; unmatched bases: 9.

This chain uses TRBV30 with TRBJ2-7; 10 positions match TRBD1. This CDR3 spans 14 amino acids. V shed 6 bases, J shed 6 bases, and the junction held 11 bases outside the gene matches. CDR1 and CDR2 (germline): GTSNPN, SVGIG (reference sequence). The CDR3 region is CACRIARTGGEQYF. The CDR3 coding sequence is TGTGCCTGCCGAATCGCAAGGACAGGGGGCGAGCAGTACTTC.

CDR3 sequence (DNA): TGTGCCAGTAGTATAGATGTAGGACCCTATGGCTACACCTTC. Encoded protein: CASSIDVGPYGYTF. V is TRBV19 and J is TRBJ1-2; D ambiguous. V gave up 0 bases and J gave up 4 bases, with 9 bases separating them. Germline loops: CDR1 LNHDA, CDR2 SQIVND (reference sequence). The CDR3 extends over 14 amino acids.

In its sample, this clone was seen a few times. This chain connects TRBV15 to TRBJ2-3, with 16 bases identical to TRBD2. V lost 3 bases, J lost 0 bases, and 3 bases stayed unmatched. Per the germline V gene, CDR1 is LNHNV and CDR2 is YYDKDF (reference sequence). This CDR3 contains 18 residues. CDR3 in amino acids: CATSRGLAGGPSTDTQYF. In DNA, the CDR3 is TGTGCCACCAGCAGGGGACTAGCGGGGGGGCCTAGCACAGATACGCAGTATTTT.

This clone was found a few times. The chain links TRBV1 to TRBJ1-2. TRBV1 is a pseudogene segment. This CDR3 has 15 residues. The CDR3, as DNA: TGCGCCAGCAGCCAAGAAGGGGGGACAAGTGATGGCTACACCTTC. It specifies CASSQEGGTSDGYTF.

The rearrangement uses TRBV30 and TRBJ1-2, with 8 positions matching TRBD1. Germline loops: CDR1 GTSNPN, CDR2 SVGIG (reference sequence). This CDR3 comprises 13 residues. Trimming cost V 5 bases and J 6 bases; bases outside gene matches: 8. The CDR3 protein is CAWSRTGNDGYTF. CDR3 nucleotide sequence: TGTGCCTGGTCCAGGACAGGGAACGATGGCTACACCTTC.

The genes are TRBV11-3 and TRBJ2-1, with 11 nucleotides matching TRBD2. Per the germline V gene, CDR1 is SGHNT and CDR2 is YENEEA. The junction had 6 bases not matched to a gene; V was cut back by 1 base and J by 7 bases. This CDR3 comprises 16 residues. CDR3 amino acids: CASSLGVAGGLNEQFF. The CDR3 DNA is TGTGCCAGCAGCTTAGGCGTAGCGGGGGGGCTGAATGAGCAGTTCTTC. The full variable domain, with the rest looked up from reference TRBV11-3 and TRBJ2-1, is EAGVVQSPRYKIIEKKQPVAFWCNPISGHNTLYWYLQNLGQGPELLIRYENEEAVDDSQLPKDRFSAERLKGVDSTLKIQPAELGDSAVYLCASSLGVAGGLNEQFFGPGTRLTVL.

The genes are TRBV19 and TRBJ1-1; D gene ambiguous. The CDR3 runs 13 residues. CDR1 and CDR2 from the germline V gene are LNHDA and SQIVND (reference sequence). V was cut by 5 bases and J by 1 base, with 8 bases left in between. Written as DNA, the CDR3 is TGTGCCAGTAGTCCGTGGACGAACACTGAAGCTTTCTTT. This gives the protein CASSPWTNTEAFF.

J is TRBJ2-7 and V is TRBV10-2, with D uncertain. There are 15 residues in the CDR3. V lost 2 bases to trimming and J lost 2 bases, with 13 bases between them. Per germline, CDR1 WSHSY and CDR2 SAAADI. CDR3 sequence reads: CASSEPARATYEQYF. DNA of the CDR3: TGCGCCAGCAGTGAGCCGGCTAGGGCCACCTACGAGCAGTACTTC.

The chain joins TRBV6-8 to TRBJ1-1; the D gene is possibly TRBD1 (5 bases). Germline CDR1 is MNHGY and CDR2 is SAAAGT. There are 15 residues in the CDR3. V lost 6 bases, J lost 3 bases, and 17 bases lay in between. The CDR3 sequence: CASRRFSVGDTEAFF. The CDR3 nucleotides are TGTGCCAGCAGACGATTTTCGGTAGGGGACACTGAAGCTTTCTTT.

This clone was seen only a few times. At the DNA level, this CDR3 is encoded by other sequences in the same sample as well. The chain links TRBV1 to TRBJ1-2; TRBD1 reflects the table's D call only, with no check against the DNA. TRBV1 is annotated as a pseudogene. This CDR3 spans 16 amino acids. This CDR3 reads CASSQDRGGANYGYTF. As DNA, the CDR3 is TGCGCCAGCAGCCAAGATCGAGGGGGCGCGAACTATGGCTACACCTTC.

The chain carries TRBV6-8 and TRBJ1-4; D might be TRBD1 (6 bases). Deletions cut 6 bases from V and 4 bases from J, with 12 bases between. Germline V gene lookup returns CDR1 MNHGY and CDR2 SAAAGT. The CDR3 has 14 residues. CDR3 nucleotides: TGTGCCAGCAGGCAGACAGGCGGTAATGAAAAACTGTTTTTT. It encodes CASRQTGGNEKLFF.

The rearrangement links TRBV6-8 to TRBJ1-6; D gene ambiguous. Deletions cut 6 bases from V and 6 bases from J, with 18 bases between. Germline V lookup: CDR1 MNHGY, CDR2 SAAAGT. The CDR3 has 16 amino acids. DNA for the CDR3: TGTGCCAGCAGCCGCGGGTCCGAAAGCGGTAATTCACCCCTCCACTTT. It is translated as CASSRGSESGNSPLHF.

The chain uses TRBV19 and TRBJ2-5; D is unresolved. V was pared by 3 bases and J by 4 bases, with 15 bases between. Germline V lookup: CDR1 LNHDA, CDR2 SQIVND (reference sequence). The CDR3 length is 15 residues. The chain's CDR3 is CASSIRGGGAETQYF. The CDR3 nucleotides are TGTGCCAGTAGTATCCGAGGTGGTGGAGCAGAGACCCAGTACTTC.

This clone has a handful of counts. J is TRBJ2-2 and V is TRBV6-8; D might be TRBD1 or TRBD2, each matching 5 bases. The CDR3 is 14 amino acids. The germline V and J ends were trimmed by 6 bases and 6 bases, with 14 bases remaining between them. Per the germline V gene, CDR1 is MNHGY and CDR2 is SAAAGT. The CDR3 reads CASRGTAAAGELFF. CDR3 DNA sequence: TGTGCCAGCAGAGGGACCGCGGCGGCCGGGGAGCTGTTTTTT.

The chain recombines TRBV30 with TRBJ1-2, with 7 bases lining up with TRBD1. CDR1 is GTSNPN and CDR2 is SVGIG in the germline V gene (reference sequence). The CDR3 contains 13 residues. V was clipped by 3 bases and J by 4 bases; unmatched bases: 5. Here the CDR3 reads CAWRGQATYGYTF. The CDR3 nucleotides are TGTGCCTGGAGAGGACAGGCCACCTATGGCTACACCTTC.

The rearrangement uses TRBV7-6 and TRBJ1-2, with a tentative D call TRBD1 (6 bases). V gave up 5 bases and J gave up 8 bases, with 24 bases separating them. Germline CDR1 is SGHVS and CDR2 is FNYEAQ. The CDR3 is made up of 16 amino acids. Here the CDR3 reads CASSLGGARGLSGYTF. CDR3 sequence (DNA): TGTGCCAGCAGCCTAGGGGGGGCCCGGGGGTTATCCGGCTACACCTTC.

The V and J genes are TRBV7-1 and TRBJ2-2; the D gene could be TRBD1 or TRBD2 (6 bases each). TRBV7-1 falls under the ORF class, with uncertain function. This CDR3 has 15 amino acids. Between the trimmed V and J ends, which lost 4 bases and 4 bases, there was a span of 13 bases. The DNA for the CDR3 is TGTGCCAGCAGCTTACAGGGAGCGGGCACCGGGGAGCTGTTTTTT. It encodes CASSLQGAGTGELFF.

The chain is built from TRBV10-2 and TRBJ1-1; perhaps TRBD1 as D (5 bases). With 6 bases removed from V and 2 bases from J, the gap between germline ends came to 13 bases. The length of the CDR3 is 14 residues. Germline V gene data show CDR1 as WSHSY and CDR2 as SAAADI. The CDR3 region is CASSSQGGNTEAFF. CDR3 coding DNA: TGCGCCAGCAGCAGCCAGGGTGGAAACACTGAAGCTTTCTTT.

The chain uses TRBV5-1 and TRBJ1-6; D may be TRBD1 (5 bases). This CDR3 is built from 14 residues. The germline CDR1 and CDR2 sequences are SGHRS and YFSETQ. V lost 4 bases and J lost 10, with 15 bases in between. The CDR3 DNA sequence: TGCGCCAGCAGCCTGGGGCCGGGGAAATCACCCCTCCACTTT. Protein product: CASSLGPGKSPLHF.

The gene calls are TRBV30 and TRBJ2-3; 10 bases map to TRBD2. This CDR3 region has 16 residues. V lost 1 base, J lost 2 bases, and 6 bases stayed unmatched. Germline lookup yields CDR1 GTSNPN and CDR2 SVGIG (reference sequence). CDR3 DNA: TGTGCCTGGAGTGAAGGGACTAGCGTTTACACAGATACGCAGTATTTT. Amino acid sequence: CAWSEGTSVYTDTQYF.